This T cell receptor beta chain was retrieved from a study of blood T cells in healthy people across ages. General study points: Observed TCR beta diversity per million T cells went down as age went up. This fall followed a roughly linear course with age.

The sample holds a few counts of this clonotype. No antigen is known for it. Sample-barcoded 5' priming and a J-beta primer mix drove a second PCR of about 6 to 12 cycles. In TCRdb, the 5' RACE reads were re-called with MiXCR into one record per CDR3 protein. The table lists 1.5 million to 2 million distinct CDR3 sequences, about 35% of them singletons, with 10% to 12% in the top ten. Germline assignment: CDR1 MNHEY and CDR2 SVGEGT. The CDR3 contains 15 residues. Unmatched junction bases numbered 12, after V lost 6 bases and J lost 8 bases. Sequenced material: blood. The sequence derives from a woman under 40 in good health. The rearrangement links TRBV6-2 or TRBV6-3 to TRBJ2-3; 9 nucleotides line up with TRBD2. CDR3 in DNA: TGTGCCAGCAGAGCACCTAGCGGGGTCCCCCCTACGCAGTATTTT. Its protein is CASRAPSGVPPTQYF.